This entry concerns a single T cell receptor beta chain. The antigen is not known. This sample stems from a study of cytotoxic CD8 clonotypes in ibrutinib-treated CLL. Only in-frame clones appear in the TCRdb table, and some are missing; sequencing was by immunoSEQ multiplex PCR. The top ten clones hold approximately 15% of a sample with a few hundred thousand clones, roughly 74% of them seen once. Whole-study results and caveats: Ibrutinib response saw clonality rise, and progression saw it return toward baseline.

Sequenced material: PBMCs, taken after 24 months of ibrutinib treatment. The clonotype comes from a human donor with chronic lymphocytic leukemia.

CDR3 sequence: CASSPRQIGGETQYF. DNA of the CDR3: TGTGCCAGCAGCCCACGGCAGATAGGGGGGGAGACCCAGTACTTC. The chain uses TRBV7-8 and TRBJ2-5; D might be TRBD1 or TRBD2, each matching 6 bases. V dropped 5 bases and J dropped 5 bases, with 18 bases sitting between them. Germline V gene lookup returns CDR1 SGHVS and CDR2 FQNEAQ. The length of the CDR3 is 15 residues.